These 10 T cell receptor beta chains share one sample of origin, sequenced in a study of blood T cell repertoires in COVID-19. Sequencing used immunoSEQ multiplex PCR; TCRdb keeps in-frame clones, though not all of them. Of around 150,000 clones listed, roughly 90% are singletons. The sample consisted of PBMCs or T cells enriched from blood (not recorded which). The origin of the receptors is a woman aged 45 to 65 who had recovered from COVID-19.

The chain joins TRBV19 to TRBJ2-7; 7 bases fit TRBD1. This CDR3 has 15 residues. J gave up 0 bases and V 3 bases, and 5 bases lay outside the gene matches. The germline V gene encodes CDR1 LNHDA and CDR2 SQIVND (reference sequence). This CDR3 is CASSIQGVASYEQYF. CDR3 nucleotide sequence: TGTGCCAGTAGTATCCAGGGGGTGGCCTCCTACGAGCAGTACTTC.

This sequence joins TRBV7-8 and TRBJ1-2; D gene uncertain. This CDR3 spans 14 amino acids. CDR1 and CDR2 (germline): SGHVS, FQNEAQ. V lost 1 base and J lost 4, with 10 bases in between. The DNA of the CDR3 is TGTGCCAGCAGCTTAGGGCCGGTAGCCTATGGCTACACCTTC. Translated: CASSLGPVAYGYTF.

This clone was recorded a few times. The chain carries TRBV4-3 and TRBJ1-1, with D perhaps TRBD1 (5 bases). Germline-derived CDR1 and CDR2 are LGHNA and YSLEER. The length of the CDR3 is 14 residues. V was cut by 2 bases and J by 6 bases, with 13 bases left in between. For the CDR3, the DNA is TGCGCCAGCAGCCAACAAATACGGGGGGCTGAAGCTTTCTTT. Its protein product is CASSQQIRGAEAFF.

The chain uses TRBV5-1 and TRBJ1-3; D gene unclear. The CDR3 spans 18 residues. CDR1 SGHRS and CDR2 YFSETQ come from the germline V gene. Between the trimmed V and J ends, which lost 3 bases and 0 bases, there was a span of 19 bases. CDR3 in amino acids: CASSSRPWEGLSGNTIYF. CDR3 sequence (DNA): TGCGCCAGCAGCTCTCGCCCTTGGGAGGGTCTCTCTGGAAACACCATATATTTT.

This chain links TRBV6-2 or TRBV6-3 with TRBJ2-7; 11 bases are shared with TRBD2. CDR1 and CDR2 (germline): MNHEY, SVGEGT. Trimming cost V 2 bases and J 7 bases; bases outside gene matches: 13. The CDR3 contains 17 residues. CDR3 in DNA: TGTGCCAGCAGTTACCCTCCGGCGGGACTAGCGGTCTTGGAGCAGTACTTC. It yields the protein CASSYPPAGLAVLEQYF.

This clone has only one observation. CDR3 nucleotide sequence: TGTGCCAGCAGCATTAGGGGCGCGCTGGAGACCCAGTACTTC. As protein: CASSIRGALETQYF. This chain uses TRBV7-8 with TRBJ2-5; a possible D gene is TRBD1 (5 bases). The germline V gene encodes CDR1 SGHVS and CDR2 FQNEAQ. CDR3 size: 14 residues. V shed 5 bases and J shed 5 bases, with 15 bases lying between them.

The CDR3, as DNA: TGTGCTAGTGGTTCACAGGGGGCTGGGGCTGAAGCTTTCTTT. It specifies CASGSQGAGAEAFF. The V and J genes are TRBV12-5 and TRBJ1-1; 9 nucleotides line up with TRBD1. The CDR3 has 14 amino acids. Germline V gene sequence: CDR1 LGHNT, CDR2 FRNRAP. Germline trimming cut 4 bases from V and 6 bases from J; bases unmatched to any gene: 6.

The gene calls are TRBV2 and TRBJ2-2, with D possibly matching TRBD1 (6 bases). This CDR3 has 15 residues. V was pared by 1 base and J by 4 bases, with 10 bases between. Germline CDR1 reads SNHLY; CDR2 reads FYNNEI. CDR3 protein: CASSEELGGTGELFF. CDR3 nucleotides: TGTGCCAGCAGTGAAGAATTAGGGGGCACCGGGGAGCTGTTTTTT.

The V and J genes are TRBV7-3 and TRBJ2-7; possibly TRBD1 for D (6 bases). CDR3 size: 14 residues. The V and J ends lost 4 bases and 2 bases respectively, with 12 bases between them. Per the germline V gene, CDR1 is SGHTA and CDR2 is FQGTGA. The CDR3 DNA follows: TGTGCCAGCAGCTCGGGCAGGGGCACCTACGAGCAGTACTTC. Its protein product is CASSSGRGTYEQYF.

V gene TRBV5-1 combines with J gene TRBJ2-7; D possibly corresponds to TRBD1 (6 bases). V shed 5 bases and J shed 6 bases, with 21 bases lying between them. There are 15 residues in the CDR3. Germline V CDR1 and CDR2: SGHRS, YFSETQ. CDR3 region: CASRGGGAGSREQYF. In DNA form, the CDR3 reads TGCGCCAGCAGAGGGGGTGGGGCAGGGAGCCGCGAGCAGTACTTC.